This T cell receptor (beta chain) comes out of a study of identical twins. Study results and caveats: Out-of-frame alpha sequences shared by twins were enriched for low generation probability. It was possible that invariant MAIT and iNKT cells partly confounded the zero-insertion analyses.

Germline CDR1 reads SGHKS; CDR2 reads YYEKEE (reference sequence). The CDR3 covers 16 residues. Trimming shortened V by 2 bases and J by 0 bases, and 11 bases separated the two germline ends. With template switching, a universal primer site was added, and the cDNA carried unique molecular identifiers. MiXCR was run by TCRdb on the 5' RACE reads, yielding one entry per CDR3 protein. The data contain 700,000 or so distinct CDR3 sequences, roughly 8% of them singletons. This clonotype came up a few times. Its target is unknown. The same specimen was also included in a second study, on yellow fever vaccine responses in identical twins. From that paper: Twin vaccine T cell responses reportedly seemed partly convergent, partly personalized.

The material sequenced was PBMCs. This receptor was identified in a woman aged 18-29 years in good health. The chain recombines TRBV5-5 with TRBJ1-4, with a weak D call TRBD1 (6 bases). This chain's CDR3 is CASSFRDIPTNEKLFF. In nucleotides, the CDR3 is TGTGCCAGCAGCTTCCGGGACATACCAACTAATGAAAAACTGTTTTTT.